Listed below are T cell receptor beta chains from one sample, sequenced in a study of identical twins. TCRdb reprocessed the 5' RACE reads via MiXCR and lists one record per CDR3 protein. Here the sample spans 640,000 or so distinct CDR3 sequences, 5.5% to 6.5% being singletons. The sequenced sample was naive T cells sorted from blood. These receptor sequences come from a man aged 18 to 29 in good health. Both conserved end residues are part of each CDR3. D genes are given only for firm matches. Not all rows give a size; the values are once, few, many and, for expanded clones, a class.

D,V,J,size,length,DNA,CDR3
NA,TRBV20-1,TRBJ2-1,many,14,TGCAGTGTATTCAAGAAAAACACCTACAATGAGCAGTTCTTC,CSVFKKNTYNEQFF
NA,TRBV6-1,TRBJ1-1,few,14,TGTGCCAGCAGTGGGGCGGACCGATTATCTGAAGCTTTCTTT,CASSGADRLSEAFF
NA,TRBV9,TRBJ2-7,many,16,TGTGCCAGCAGCGTAAGTCCCGATACCCGAGGTCCCGAGCAGTACTTC,CASSVSPDTRGPEQYF
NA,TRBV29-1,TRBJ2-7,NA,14,TGCAGCGTTGATGGCGAGAGGGATGACTACGAGCAGTACTTC,CSVDGERDDYEQYF
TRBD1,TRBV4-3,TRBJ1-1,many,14,TGCGCCAGCAGCCACCGGGACAGGAACACTGAAGCTTTCTTT,CASSHRDRNTEAFF
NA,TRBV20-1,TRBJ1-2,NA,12,TGCAGTGCTAGAGGTTTAGACTATGGCTACACCTTC,CSARGLDYGYTF
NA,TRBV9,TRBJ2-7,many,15,TGTGCCAGCAGCGTAGCGCCTGGGGCCGGGTACGAGCAGTACTTC,CASSVAPGAGYEQYF
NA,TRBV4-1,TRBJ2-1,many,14,TGCGCCAGCAGCCAAGGGTCGCACGTTTACGAGCAGTTCTTC,CASSQGSHVYEQFF
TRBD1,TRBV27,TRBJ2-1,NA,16,TGTGCCAACAGTTTATCGACAGGGAAGGGGTACAATGAGCAGTTCTTC,CANSLSTGKGYNEQFF
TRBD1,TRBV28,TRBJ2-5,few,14,TGTGCCAGCAGCACCCCGGACAGGGGAGAGACCCAGTACTTC,CASSTPDRGETQYF
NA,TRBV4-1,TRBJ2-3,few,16,TGCGCCAGCAGCCAAACAGGGATAACTAGCACAGATACGCAGTATTTT,CASSQTGITSTDTQYF
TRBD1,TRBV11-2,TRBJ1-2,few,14,TGTGCCAGCAGCCCCGGGACAGGCAAATATGGCTACACCTTC,CASSPGTGKYGYTF
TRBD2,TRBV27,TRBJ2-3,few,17,TGTGCCAGCAGTTTGGATAGCGGGAGCGTGGGGGCAGATACGCAGTATTTT,CASSLDSGSVGADTQYF
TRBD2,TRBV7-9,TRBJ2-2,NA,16,TGTGCCAGCAGCGCAAGGGTCAGCGGGGTGCACGGGGAGCTGTTTTTT,CASSARVSGVHGELFF
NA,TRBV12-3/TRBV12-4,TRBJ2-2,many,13,TGTGCCAGCACCCTGGGGTTCACCGGGGAGCTGTTTTTT,CASTLGFTGELFF
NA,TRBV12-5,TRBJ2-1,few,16,TGTGCTAGTGGTTTGGTATTTGGGGGACCCTACAATGAGCAGTTCTTC,CASGLVFGGPYNEQFF
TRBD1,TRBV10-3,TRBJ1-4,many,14,TGTGCCATCAGTGAGACAGGGGGGACTGAAAAACTGTTTTTT,CAISETGGTEKLFF
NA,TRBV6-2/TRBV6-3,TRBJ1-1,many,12,TGTGCCAGCAGTTGGTGGGACACTGAAGCTTTCTTT,CASSWWDTEAFF
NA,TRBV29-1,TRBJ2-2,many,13,TGCAGCGTTGAAACCCGGGGAACCGGGGAGCTGTTTTTT,CSVETRGTGELFF
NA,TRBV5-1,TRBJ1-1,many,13,TGCGCCAGCAGCTTGGGCGTAGACACTGAAGCTTTCTTT,CASSLGVDTEAFF
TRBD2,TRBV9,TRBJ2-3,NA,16,TGTGCCAGCGCACGCGGACTAGCGGTCACCACAGATAGGCAGTATTTT,CASARGLAVTTDRQYF
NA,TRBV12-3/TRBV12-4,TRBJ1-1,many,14,TGTGCCAGCAGTTTAGGGGGCATGAACACTGAAGCTTTCTTT,CASSLGGMNTEAFF
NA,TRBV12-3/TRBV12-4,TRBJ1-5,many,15,TGTGCCAGCAGTTCTCAGGTTGGGCCATATCAGCCCCAGCATTTT,CASSSQVGPYQPQHF
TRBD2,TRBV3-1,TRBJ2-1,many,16,TGTGCCAGCAGCCCGAACCTAGCGGGAGGCTACAATGAGCAGTTCTTC,CASSPNLAGGYNEQFF
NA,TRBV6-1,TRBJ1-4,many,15,TGTGCCAGCAGCGCCCGGGGTGGCACTAATGAAAAACTGTTTTTT,CASSARGGTNEKLFF
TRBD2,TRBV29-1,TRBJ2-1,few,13,TGCAGCGGCCGCGGGAGGACCTACAATGAGCAGTTCTTC,CSGRGRTYNEQFF
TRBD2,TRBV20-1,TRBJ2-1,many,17,TGCAGTGCTAAGGGGACTAGCGGGAGGTCGTGGAACAATGAGCAGTTCTTC,CSAKGTSGRSWNNEQFF
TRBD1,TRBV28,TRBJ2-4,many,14,TGTGCCAGCAGTATTCGGGACAGTGAAAACATTCAGTACTTC,CASSIRDSENIQYF
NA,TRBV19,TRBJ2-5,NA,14,TGTGCCAGTGGCCCCCTAGCGCCGCAAGAGACCCAGTACTTC,CASGPLAPQETQYF